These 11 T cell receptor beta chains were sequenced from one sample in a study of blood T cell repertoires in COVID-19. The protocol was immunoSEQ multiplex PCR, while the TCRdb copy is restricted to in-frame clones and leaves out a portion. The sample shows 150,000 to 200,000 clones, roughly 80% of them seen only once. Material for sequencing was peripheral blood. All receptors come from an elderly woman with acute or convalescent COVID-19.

The CDR3 DNA follows: TGTGCCTGGGCCCCCGGGACAGTCTACGAGCAGTACTTC. It yields the protein CAWAPGTVYEQYF. The chain employs TRBV30 and TRBJ2-7, with 7 positions matching TRBD1. The trim removed 5 bases at V and 3 bases at J, leaving 7 bases unmatched. Germline CDR1 reads GTSNPN; CDR2 reads SVGIG (reference sequence). This CDR3 is built from 13 residues.

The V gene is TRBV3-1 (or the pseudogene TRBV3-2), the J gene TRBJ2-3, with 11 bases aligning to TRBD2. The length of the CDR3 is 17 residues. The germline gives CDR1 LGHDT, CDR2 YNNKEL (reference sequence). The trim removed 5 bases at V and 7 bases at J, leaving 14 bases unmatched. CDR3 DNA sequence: TGTGCCAGCAGCAGGGGTAAGCTAGCGGGGGGCGACCATACGCAGTATTTT. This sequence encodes CASSRGKLAGGDHTQYF.

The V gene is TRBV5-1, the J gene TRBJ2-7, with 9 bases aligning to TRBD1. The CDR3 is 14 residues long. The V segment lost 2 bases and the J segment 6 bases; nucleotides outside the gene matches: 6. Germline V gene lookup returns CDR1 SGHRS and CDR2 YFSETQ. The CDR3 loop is CASSLGTGNIEQYF. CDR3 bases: TGCGCCAGCAGCTTAGGGACAGGGAACATCGAGCAGTACTTC.

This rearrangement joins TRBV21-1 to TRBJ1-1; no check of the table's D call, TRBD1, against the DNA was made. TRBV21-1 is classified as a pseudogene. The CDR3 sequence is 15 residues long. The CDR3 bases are TGTGCCAGCAGCAAAGGAATGAGCAGGGGGGTGGTAGCTTTCTTT. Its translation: CASSKGMSRGVVAFF.

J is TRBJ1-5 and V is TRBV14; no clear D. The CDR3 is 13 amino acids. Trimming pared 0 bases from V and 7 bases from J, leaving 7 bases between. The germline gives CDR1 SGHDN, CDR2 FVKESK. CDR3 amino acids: CASSQDLGQPQHF. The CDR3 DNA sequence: TGTGCCAGCAGCCAAGATTTGGGCCAGCCCCAGCATTTT.

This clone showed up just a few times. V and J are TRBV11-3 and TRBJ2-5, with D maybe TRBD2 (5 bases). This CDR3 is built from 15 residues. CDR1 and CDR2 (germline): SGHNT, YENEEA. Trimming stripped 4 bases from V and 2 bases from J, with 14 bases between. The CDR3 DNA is TGTGCCAGCAGCTCCGGGGTCAGATATCAAGAGACCCAGTACTTC. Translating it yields CASSSGVRYQETQYF.

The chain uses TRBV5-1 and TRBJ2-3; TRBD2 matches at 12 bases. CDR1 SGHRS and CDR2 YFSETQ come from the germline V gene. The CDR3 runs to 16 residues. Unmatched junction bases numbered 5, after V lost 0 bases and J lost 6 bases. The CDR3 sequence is CASSLDLAGGRDTQYF. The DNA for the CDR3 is TGCGCCAGCAGCTTGGACCTAGCGGGAGGGCGGGATACGCAGTATTTT.

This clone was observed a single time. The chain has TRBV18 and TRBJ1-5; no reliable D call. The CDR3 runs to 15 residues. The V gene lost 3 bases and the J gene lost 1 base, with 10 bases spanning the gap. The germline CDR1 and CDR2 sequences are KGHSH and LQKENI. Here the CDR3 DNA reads TGTGCCAGCTCACCCGGAGATTTGAGCAATCAGCCCCAGCATTTT. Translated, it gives CASSPGDLSNQPQHF.

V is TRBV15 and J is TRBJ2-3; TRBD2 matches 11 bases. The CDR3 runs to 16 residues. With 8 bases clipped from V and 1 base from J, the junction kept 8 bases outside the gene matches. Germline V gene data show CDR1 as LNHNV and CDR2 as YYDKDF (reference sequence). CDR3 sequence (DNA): TGTGCCACCGCGGGACTAGCGGAGGGGGGCACAGATACGCAGTATTTT. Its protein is CATAGLAEGGTDTQYF.

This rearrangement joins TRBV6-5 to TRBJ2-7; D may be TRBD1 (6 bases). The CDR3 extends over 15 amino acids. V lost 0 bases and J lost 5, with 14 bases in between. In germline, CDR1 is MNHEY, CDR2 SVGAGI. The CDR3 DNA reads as TGTGCCAGCAGTTACTCGAACAGGGATAACCACGAGCAGTACTTC. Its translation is CASSYSNRDNHEQYF.

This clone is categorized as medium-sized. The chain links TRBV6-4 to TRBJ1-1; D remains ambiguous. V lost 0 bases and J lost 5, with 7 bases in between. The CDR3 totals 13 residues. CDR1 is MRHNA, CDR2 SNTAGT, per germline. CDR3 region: CASSDSLSTEAFF. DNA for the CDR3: TGTGCCAGCAGTGACTCTCTCTCGACTGAAGCTTTCTTT.